This passage covers 8 T cell receptor beta chains from one sample sequenced in a study of beta chain features in type 1 diabetes. The sequenced template was cDNA made from the entire isolated RNA. Sequenced by immunoSEQ multiplex PCR; TCRdb stores in-frame clones only, minus some. The table records roughly 310,000 clones, about 10% of them present only once. The specimen was naive CD4+ T cells from blood. The source is a woman in her twenties or thirties in good health.

V gene TRBV18 combines with J gene TRBJ2-5; D is ambiguous. The CDR3 length is 14 residues. CDR1 and CDR2 (germline): KGHSH, LQKENI. Deletions cut 4 bases from V and 2 bases from J, with 11 bases between. The DNA of the CDR3 is TGTGCCAGCTCACTTATTTCAGAACAAGAGACCCAGTACTTC. It encodes CASSLISEQETQYF.

The chain links TRBV5-4 to TRBJ2-5, with 10 positions matching TRBD2. The CDR3 sequence is 16 residues long. Germline V gene sequence: CDR1 SGHNT, CDR2 YYREEE (reference sequence). Trimming took 0 bases from V and 11 from J; bases not matched to a gene: 13. CDR3 DNA: TGTGCCAGCAGCTTGGAGGCCCCTAGCGGGAGTTTGCATCAGTACTTC. Protein: CASSLEAPSGSLHQYF.

The chain combines TRBV2 with TRBJ2-3, with 9 positions matching TRBD1. This CDR3 is 14 amino acids long. Germline CDR1 SNHLY, CDR2 FYNNEI. Trimming cost V 8 bases and J 2 bases; bases outside gene matches: 5. As DNA, the CDR3 is TGTGCCAGCCGAAGGACAGGGGTCACAGATACGCAGTATTTT. Amino acid sequence: CASRRTGVTDTQYF.

In this sample, this clone turned up a few times. This rearrangement joins TRBV4-3 to TRBJ2-1, with 10 bases matching TRBD2. Trimming took 3 bases from V and 0 from J; bases not matched to a gene: 17. Germline V gene lookup returns CDR1 LGHNA and CDR2 YSLEER. There are 21 residues in the CDR3. As DNA, the CDR3 is TGCGCCAGCAGCCACCTCCCCGGGGCTAGCGGGAGAGTTGACTCCTACAATGAGCAGTTCTTC. Translated: CASSHLPGASGRVDSYNEQFF.

The chain employs TRBV7-9 and TRBJ2-1, with 8 bases identical to TRBD2. V gave up 0 bases and J gave up 6 bases; unmatched junction bases: 10. The CDR3 contains 17 residues. Germline loops: CDR1 SEHNR, CDR2 FQNEAQ (reference sequence). The CDR3 protein is CASSLAQGPGLVNEQFF. In nucleotides, the CDR3 is TGTGCCAGCAGCTTAGCCCAGGGACCGGGACTAGTCAATGAGCAGTTCTTC.

The sample holds a few counts of this clone. V is TRBV7-2 and J is TRBJ2-2; TRBD1 is a possible D gene (6 bases). CDR1 SGHTA and CDR2 FQGNSA come from the germline V gene. Trimming cost V 5 bases and J 1 base, with 8 bases left between them. This CDR3 spans 14 amino acids. The CDR3 loop reads CASSKGVNTGELFF. The CDR3 nucleotides are TGTGCCAGCAGCAAGGGGGTGAACACCGGGGAGCTGTTTTTT.

This clone has just a few counts. V usage is TRBV5-1 and J usage is TRBJ2-3; possibly TRBD2 for D (6 bases). The CDR3 spans 15 residues. Looked up from germline, CDR1 is SGHRS and CDR2 is YFSETQ. Deletions cut 4 bases from V and 4 bases from J, with 16 bases between. The DNA for the CDR3 is TGCGCCAGCAGCGGTGGGGGGAGACGCCCAGATACGCAGTATTTT. As protein: CASSGGGRRPDTQYF.

The rearrangement joins TRBV5-6 to TRBJ2-7, with 9 bases fitting TRBD1. The length of the CDR3 is 13 residues. Losses at the gene ends were 5 bases for V and 6 bases for J; bases not matched to a gene: 6. Germline V gene data show CDR1 as SGHDT and CDR2 as YYEEEE. The CDR3 bases are TGTGCCAGCAGTTACAGGGGGCAGGGCGAGCAGTACTTC. Translated: CASSYRGQGEQYF.